Here is one T cell receptor beta chain with its context. Its antigen is not yet known. Base-call qualities are not available, and no considerably larger clone is one nucleotide away. This sample stems from a study of vaccination effects on CD4 cells after COVID-19 (dated by TCRdb to 2022 to 2024). Study-wide context: Across the study, the median time from the second dose to post-vaccine sampling was 72 days (range 14 to 241). The full study included approximately nine COVID-19 convalescent patients and several SARS-CoV-2-naive healthy vaccine recipients. In both COVID-19 convalescent patients and infection-naive vaccine recipients, the study compared SARS-CoV-2 spike-specific CD4+ TCR repertoires from before mRNA vaccination with those from after it. Cultures from other donors in the study were sequenced using the Oncomine TCR Beta short-read assay on an Illumina iSeq 100.

The germline V gene gives CDR1 as SNHLY and CDR2 as FYNNEI. Germline trimming amounts to 3 bases on V and 9 bases on J, with 6 as the count of junction bases outside the gene matches. The CDR3 spans 15 residues, from the cysteine through the phenylalanine. The read is trimmed to its CDR3 DNA, 45 bases read in frame from base 1. What the research found in general, with its limitations: Limitations of the study were the small number of convalescent patients and the absence of early post-infection timepoints. In healthy vaccine recipients, vaccine-induced clones were almost all SARS-CoV-2 mono-reactive, with only 1 of 255 cross-reactive with common cold coronaviruses. Marked clonal contraction was observed in both infection-induced and vaccine-induced clones at late post-vaccination timepoints, consistent with waning T cell responses.

In the ViraFEST assay, PBMC were stimulated with viral peptide pools, and TCR sequencing was then used to find antigen-specific CD4+ T cell clonotypes based on their expansion. After around 11 days of culture, CD4+ T cells were isolated with the EasySep CD4+ T cell isolation kit. Participants received two doses of either the BNT162b2 or the mRNA-1273 mRNA SARS-CoV-2 vaccine. Healthy vaccine recipients had no prior SARS-CoV-2 infection, confirmed by negative nucleocapsid antibodies before and after vaccination. Some 2.2 million PBMC per well were cultured in IMDM with around 5% human AB serum, around 10 IU/ml IL-2 and gentamicin, plus 10 ug/ml peptides. On days 3 and 7, half of the culture medium was replaced with fresh IL-2-containing medium. Unless noted otherwise, every peptide stimulation condition was cultured in triplicate wells. PBMC were separated from whole blood using Ficoll-Paque Plus gradient centrifugation and were then either cryopreserved at -140C or used fresh. The overlapping peptide pools covered the spike proteins of SARS-CoV-2 and of the common cold coronaviruses HCoV-NL63, HCoV-OC43 and HCoV-229E. Genomic DNA was extracted from cultured CD4+ T cells with the QIAamp micro DNA kit.

Receptor amplification or capture employed the immunoSEQ multiplex PCR assay. DNA from the CD4+ T cells that had been cultured and isolated underwent TCR beta CDR3 sequencing. The paper's data handling went like this. Non-productive TCR sequences were removed and reads were trimmed to the CDR3 region, keeping CDR3s of at least 7 amino acids. Antigen-specific clonotypes were identified using the MANAFEST web app by comparison of expansion in peptide wells against reference cultures. To count as positive, a clone had to show expansion at FDR<0.05 compared with the reference and with all other wells, an odds ratio above 5, and a frequency above 0.1% in two replicate wells. A clonotype was called cross-reactive if it was significantly expanded both in SARS-CoV-2 spike wells and in at least one common cold coronavirus spike condition. CDR3 similarity was assessed by Levenshtein distance using the stringdist R package, and unrooted trees were constructed with ape in R 3.6.1. TCRdb carries this immuneACCESS record with in-frame sequences only. Its versions omit some clonotypes, under half of them owing to an unresolved V gene in the studies checked, with the rest unexplained. That table furnishes V, J and clone size, whereas the DNA furnished D and trimming. Here the sample has around 65,000 clones; 73% occur a single time. Of the sample, less than 1.5% falls within the top ten clones.

The TCR sequence derives from a human donor who received a COVID-19 vaccine. This sample comprised CD4+ T cells from PBMCs cultured with HCoV-229E spike peptides, obtained after COVID-19 vaccination. The sample's cell subset or site, from its label and the paper: HCoV-229E spike overlapping peptide pool stimulation. The sequence joins TRBV2 to TRBJ1-6, with TRBD1 matching 9 junction bases. The CDR3 amino acid sequence is: CASSDRDRGSSPLHF. The nucleotides are TGTGCCAGCAGTGATCGAGACAGGGGGAGTTCACCCCTCCACTTT.